The subject of this entry is one T cell receptor beta chain. Using immunoSEQ multiplex PCR, the repertoire was profiled, and TCRdb retains in-frame clones only, with some absent. The table has under 200,000 clones, over 70% seen once. The CDR3 length is 13 residues. V lost 1 base and J 4 bases, leaving 5 bases between the germline ends. Germline V CDR1 and CDR2: SSHAT, FNYEAQ (reference sequence). Grouping used clinical history reported by participants in a survey and questionnaire. This sample is drawn from a study of blood T cell repertoires in COVID-19. For the study at large: Sites across the United States, Italy and Spain contributed samples from acute and convalescent COVID-19.

The receptor's source is a woman aged 55 to 70 who had recovered from COVID-19. Sequencing was done on a sample of PBMCs or T cells enriched from blood (not recorded which). This sequence joins TRBV7-7 and TRBJ2-1; perhaps TRBD1 as D (5 bases). The CDR3 is CASSLGTYNEQFF. For the CDR3, the DNA is TGTGCCAGCAGCTTAGGGACATACAATGAGCAGTTCTTC. The complete variable domain, with remaining parts taken from reference TRBV7-7 and TRBJ2-1, reads GAGVSQSPRYKVTKRGQDVTLRCDPISSHATLYWYQQALGQGPEFLTYFNYEAQPDKSGLPSDRFSAERPEGSISTLTIQRTEQRDSAMYRCASSLGTYNEQFFGPGTRLTVL.